This entry lists 17 T cell receptor beta chains sequenced from one sample in a study of cytomegalovirus exposure and HLA in healthy donors. 60 Vbeta and 13 Jbeta primers were used in PCR. Assay: immunoSEQ multiplex PCR; the TCRdb copy retains only in-frame clones and omits some. The sample includes 150,000 to 200,000 clones, 70% to 80% of them seen just once. The sample was PBMCs. These TCRs come from a man aged 18 to 29 in good health and CMV-seropositive.

The chain couples TRBV5-6 to TRBJ2-3; TRBD2 matches at 8 bases. Trimming cost V 4 bases and J 0 bases; bases outside gene matches: 7. The CDR3 runs 16 residues. Per the germline V gene, CDR1 is SGHDT and CDR2 is YYEEEE. The CDR3 reads CASSLGGGSSTDTQYF. CDR3 in DNA: TGTGCCAGCAGCCTCGGGGGGGGATCTAGCACAGATACGCAGTATTTT.

Comment on this clone: An end of the junction differs from the germline gene, which may be a read error. J is TRBJ2-3 and V is TRBV7-6, with a tentative D call TRBD2 (6 bases). The CDR3 extends over 14 amino acids. The germline CDR1 and CDR2 sequences are SGHVS and FNYEAQ. CDR3 sequence reads: CASSLAYNTDTQYF. The CDR3 coding sequence is TGTGCCAGCAGCCTAGCGTATAACACAGATACGCAGTATTTT.

The chain carries TRBV9 and TRBJ2-7, with a possible D match to TRBD2 (5 bases). The CDR3 consists of 16 residues. The V gene's germline CDR1 is SGDLS and CDR2 YYNGEE. The germline V and J ends were trimmed by 0 bases and 6 bases, with 19 bases remaining between them. CDR3 residues: CASSVGTRDLRPEQYF. The CDR3, as DNA: TGTGCCAGCAGCGTAGGAACTAGAGATCTTCGACCCGAGCAGTACTTC.

The chain links TRBV30 to TRBJ1-2; D is perhaps TRBD1 (5 bases). The CDR3 covers 13 residues. The V and J ends lost 0 bases and 3 bases respectively, with 8 bases between them. Per the germline V gene, CDR1 is GTSNPN and CDR2 is SVGIG (reference sequence). Here the CDR3 DNA reads TGTGCCTGGAGTGTACAGACAGACTATGGCTACACCTTC. It is translated as CAWSVQTDYGYTF.

The chain recombines TRBV2 with TRBJ1-3; D possibly corresponds to TRBD1 (6 bases). The ends were cut back, 6 bases at V and 0 bases at J, with 12 bases in the middle. The CDR3 extends over 15 amino acids. Germline CDR1 is SNHLY and CDR2 is FYNNEI. The DNA of the CDR3 is TGTGCCAGCAGGCAGGGGTTCGGCTCTGGAAACACCATATATTTT. This translates into CASRQGFGSGNTIYF.

This clone was detected a few times. V is TRBV7-9 and J is TRBJ2-3, with no clear D. The CDR3 runs 15 residues. CDR1 and CDR2 (germline): SEHNR, FQNEAQ (reference sequence). Trimming pared 5 bases from V and 6 bases from J, leaving 18 bases between. CDR3 residues: CASSPPSRHTDTQYF. The CDR3, as DNA: TGTGCCAGCAGCCCTCCTAGTAGGCACACGGATACGCAGTATTTT.

This clone has a handful of counts. The rearrangement uses TRBV5-4 and TRBJ1-3; D remains unclear. CDR1 and CDR2 from the germline V gene are SGHNT and YYREEE (reference sequence). Trimming left V 6 bases short and J 2 bases short, with 12 bases between. The CDR3 sequence is 14 residues long. The CDR3 DNA sequence: TGTGCCAGCAACCACGACAACACTGGAAACACCATATATTTT. This gives the protein CASNHDNTGNTIYF.

The V and J genes are TRBV4-2 and TRBJ1-4, with D tentatively TRBD1 (5 bases). The CDR3 has 18 amino acids. CDR1 LGHNA and CDR2 YNFKEQ come from the germline V gene. The V end lost 0 bases, the J end lost 0 bases, and 14 bases lay between the germline ends. The CDR3 region is CASSQEPIRDSTNEKLFF. Here the CDR3 DNA reads TGTGCCAGCAGCCAAGAACCTATCAGGGACTCAACTAATGAAAAACTGTTTTTT.

V usage is TRBV5-6 and J usage is TRBJ1-4; tentative D call: TRBD1 (5 bases). V was pared by 0 bases and J by 4 bases, with 10 bases between. Germline CDR1 reads SGHDT; CDR2 reads YYEEEE. This CDR3 is 15 amino acids long. In DNA, the CDR3 is TGTGCCAGCAGCTTGGGGGGACTGCTTAATGAAAAACTGTTTTTT. Protein: CASSLGGLLNEKLFF.

The chain is built from TRBV5-4 and TRBJ2-7, with 8 bases aligning to TRBD2. The CDR3 runs 18 residues. Germline loops: CDR1 SGHNT, CDR2 YYREEE (reference sequence). The J segment lost 2 bases and the V segment lost 4 bases, leaving 17 bases of the junction unmatched. The CDR3 DNA reads TGTGCCAGCAGCGGAGAGGCCCTCTTAGCGGGATCCCCCTACGAGCAGTACTTC. This sequence encodes CASSGEALLAGSPYEQYF. Full variable domain (rest looked up from reference TRBV5-4 and TRBJ2-7): ETGVTQSPTHLIKTRGQQVTLRCSSQSGHNTVSWYQQALGQGPQFIFQYYREEENGRGNFPPRFSGLQFPNYSSELNVNALELDDSALYLCASSGEALLAGSPYEQYFGPGTRLTVT.

This sequence joins TRBV19 and TRBJ2-1; TRBD2 aligns across 7 bases. V was pared by 6 bases and J by 10 bases, with 9 bases of the junction left unmatched. Germline V gene lookup returns CDR1 LNHDA and CDR2 SQIVND (reference sequence). This CDR3 spans 13 amino acids. The CDR3 here is CASRPGGYLEQFF. The CDR3 region has the DNA TGTGCCAGTAGACCGGGAGGCTATCTGGAGCAGTTCTTC.

The CDR3 reads CASSQRQGTSGNSYEQYF. The CDR3 DNA sequence: TGTGCCAGCAGCCAAAGGCAGGGCACTAGCGGCAACTCCTACGAGCAGTACTTC. The chain has TRBV4-2 and TRBJ2-7; TRBD2 aligns across 8 bases. V lost 2 bases and J lost 0; bases outside the gene matches: 12. Per the germline V gene, CDR1 is LGHNA and CDR2 is YNFKEQ. The CDR3 is made up of 18 amino acids.

This chain uses TRBV29-1 with TRBJ2-1; D might be TRBD2 (7 bases). CDR1 and CDR2 from the germline V gene are SQVTM and ANQGSEA. The germline V and J ends were trimmed by 4 bases and 4 bases, with 20 bases remaining between them. The CDR3 is made up of 16 amino acids. CDR3 protein: CSVGPGWSGTYNEQFF. CDR3 DNA sequence: TGCAGCGTTGGGCCCGGTTGGAGCGGGACATACAATGAGCAGTTCTTC.

The table lists this clone with a few counts. J is TRBJ2-1 and V is TRBV5-1, with 7 bases that match TRBD2. CDR1 is SGHRS and CDR2 is YFSETQ in the germline V gene. The J segment lost 9 bases and the V segment lost 4 bases, leaving 4 bases of the junction unmatched. The CDR3 sequence is 12 residues long. CDR3 in amino acids: CASSPGGTEQFF. CDR3 DNA: TGCGCCAGCAGCCCGGGGGGAACTGAGCAGTTCTTC.

The chain carries TRBV9 and TRBJ1-3; D unclear. The CDR3 length is 13 residues. V lost 4 bases and J lost 6, with 11 bases in between. Germline CDR1 and CDR2: SGDLS and YYNGEE. In DNA, the CDR3 is TGTGCCAGCAGCCCGAATGAGGCAAACACCATATATTTT. Its protein is CASSPNEANTIYF.

The gene calls are TRBV4-1 and TRBJ2-7, with 9 bases that match TRBD2. Germline V gives CDR1 MGHRA, CDR2 YSYEKL. V lost 1 base to trimming and J lost 2 bases; unmatched junction nucleotides: 3. The CDR3 loop spans 15 amino acids. The CDR3 bases are TGCGCCAGCAGCCAAGTCGCTAGCGGGACCTACGAGCAGTACTTC. It is translated as CASSQVASGTYEQYF.

A remark on this clone: Relative to the germline gene, one junction end is altered; a read error may explain this. This chain connects TRBV7-9 to TRBJ2-2; D is ambiguous. This CDR3 comprises 13 residues. Per the germline V gene, CDR1 is SEHNR and CDR2 is FQNEAQ (reference sequence). CDR3 region: CSSSLAISGELFF. In DNA, the CDR3 is TGTTCCAGCAGCTTAGCAATCTCCGGGGAGCTGTTTTTT. The variable domain in full, completed from reference TRBV7-9 and TRBJ2-2, reads DTGVSQNPRHKITKRGQNVTFRCDPISEHNRLYWYRQTLGQGPEFLTYFQNEAQLEKSRLLSDRFSAERPKGSFSTLEIQRTEQGDSAMYLCSSSLAISGELFFGEGSRLTVL.